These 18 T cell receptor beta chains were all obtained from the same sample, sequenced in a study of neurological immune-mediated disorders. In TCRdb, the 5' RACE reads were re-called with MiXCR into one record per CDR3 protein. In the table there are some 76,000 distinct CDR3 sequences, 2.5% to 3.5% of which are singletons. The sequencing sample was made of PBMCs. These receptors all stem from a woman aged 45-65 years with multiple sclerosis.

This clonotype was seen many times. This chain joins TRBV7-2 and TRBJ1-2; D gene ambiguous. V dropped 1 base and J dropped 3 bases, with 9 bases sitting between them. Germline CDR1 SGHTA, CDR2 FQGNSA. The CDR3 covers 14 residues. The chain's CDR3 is CASSLVGRDYGYTF. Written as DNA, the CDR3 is TGTGCCAGCAGCTTAGTCGGAAGGGACTATGGCTACACCTTC.

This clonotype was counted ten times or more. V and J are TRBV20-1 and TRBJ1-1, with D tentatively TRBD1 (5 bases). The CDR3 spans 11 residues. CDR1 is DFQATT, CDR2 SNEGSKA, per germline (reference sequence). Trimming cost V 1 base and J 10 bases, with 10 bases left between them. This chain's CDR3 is CSARAGFRAFF. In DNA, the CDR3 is TGCAGTGCTAGAGCAGGGTTTCGAGCTTTCTTT.

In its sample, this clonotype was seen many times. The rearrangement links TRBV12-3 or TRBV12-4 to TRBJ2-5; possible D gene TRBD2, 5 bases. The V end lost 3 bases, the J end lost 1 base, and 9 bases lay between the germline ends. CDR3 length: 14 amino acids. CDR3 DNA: TGTGCCAGCAGTTTGGTAGCGATCCAAGAGACCCAGTACTTC. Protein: CASSLVAIQETQYF.

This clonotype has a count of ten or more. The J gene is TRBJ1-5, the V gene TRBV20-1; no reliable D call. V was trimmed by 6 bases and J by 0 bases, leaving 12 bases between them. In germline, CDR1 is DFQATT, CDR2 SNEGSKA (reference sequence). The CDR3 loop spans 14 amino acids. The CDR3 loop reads CSAEDNFSNQPQHF. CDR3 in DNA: TGCAGTGCAGAAGACAACTTTAGCAATCAGCCCCAGCATTTT.

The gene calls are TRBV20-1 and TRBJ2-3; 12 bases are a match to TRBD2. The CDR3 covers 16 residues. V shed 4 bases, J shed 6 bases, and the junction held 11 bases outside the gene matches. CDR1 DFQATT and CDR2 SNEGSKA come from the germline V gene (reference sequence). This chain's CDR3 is CSAIPETSGSLDTQYF. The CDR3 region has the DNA TGCAGTGCTATCCCCGAGACTAGCGGGAGTCTGGATACGCAGTATTTT.

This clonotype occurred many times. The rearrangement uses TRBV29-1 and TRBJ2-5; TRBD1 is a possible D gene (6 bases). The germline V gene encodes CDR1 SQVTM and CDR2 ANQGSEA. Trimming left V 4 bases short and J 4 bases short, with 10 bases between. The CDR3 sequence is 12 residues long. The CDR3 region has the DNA TGCAGCGTTGGGCAGGGGAGAGAGACCCAGTACTTC. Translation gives CSVGQGRETQYF. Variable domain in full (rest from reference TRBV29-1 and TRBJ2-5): SAVISQKPSRDICQRGTSLTIQCQVDSQVTMMFWYRQQPGQSLTLIATANQGSEATYESGFVIDKFPISRPNLTFSTLTVSNMSPEDSSIYLCSVGQGRETQYFGPGTRLLVL.

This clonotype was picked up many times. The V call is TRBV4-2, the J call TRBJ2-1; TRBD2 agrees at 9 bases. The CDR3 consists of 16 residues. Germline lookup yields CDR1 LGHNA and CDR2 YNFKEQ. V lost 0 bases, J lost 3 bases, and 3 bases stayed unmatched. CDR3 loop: CASSQEASGIYNEQFF. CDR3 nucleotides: TGTGCCAGCAGCCAAGAAGCTAGCGGGATCTACAATGAGCAGTTCTTC.

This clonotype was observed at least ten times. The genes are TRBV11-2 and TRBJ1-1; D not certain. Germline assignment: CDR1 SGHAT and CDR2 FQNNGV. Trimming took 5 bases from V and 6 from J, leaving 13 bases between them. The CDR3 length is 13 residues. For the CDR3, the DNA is TGTGCCAGCAGCCGACCCCGCAGCCCTGAAGCTTTCTTT. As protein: CASSRPRSPEAFF.

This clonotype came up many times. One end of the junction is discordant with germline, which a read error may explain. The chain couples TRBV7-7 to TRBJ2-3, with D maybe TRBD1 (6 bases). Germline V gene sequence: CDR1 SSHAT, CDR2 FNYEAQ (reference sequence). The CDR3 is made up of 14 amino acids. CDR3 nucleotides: TGTGCTAGCAGTATGGACAGAGGCACAGATACGCAGTATTTT. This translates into CASSMDRGTDTQYF.

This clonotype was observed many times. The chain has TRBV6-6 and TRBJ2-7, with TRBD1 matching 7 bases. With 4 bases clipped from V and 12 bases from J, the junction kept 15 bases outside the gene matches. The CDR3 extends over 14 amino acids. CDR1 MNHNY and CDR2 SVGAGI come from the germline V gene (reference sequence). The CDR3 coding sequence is TGTGCCAGCAGTTCCGCGCCCGGGACAGCCGATCGGTACGTC. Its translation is CASSSAPGTADRYV.

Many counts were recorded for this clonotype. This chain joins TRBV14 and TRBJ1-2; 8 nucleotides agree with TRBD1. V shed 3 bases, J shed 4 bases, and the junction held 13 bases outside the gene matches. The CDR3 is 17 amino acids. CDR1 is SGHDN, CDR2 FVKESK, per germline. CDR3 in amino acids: CASSHIQGAPASYGYTF. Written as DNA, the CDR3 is TGTGCCAGCAGCCATATCCAGGGGGCTCCAGCGTCCTATGGCTACACCTTC.

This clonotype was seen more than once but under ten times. CDR3 nucleotides: TGTGCCAGCACCATGGACCCGGGACAGGGTAACGATGAGCAGTTCTTC. It encodes CASTMDPGQGNDEQFF. This rearrangement joins TRBV7-6 to TRBJ2-1; TRBD1 aligns across 9 bases. Losses at the gene ends were 7 bases for V and 8 bases for J; bases not matched to a gene: 15. This CDR3 comprises 16 residues. The germline V gene has CDR1 SGHVS and CDR2 FNYEAQ.

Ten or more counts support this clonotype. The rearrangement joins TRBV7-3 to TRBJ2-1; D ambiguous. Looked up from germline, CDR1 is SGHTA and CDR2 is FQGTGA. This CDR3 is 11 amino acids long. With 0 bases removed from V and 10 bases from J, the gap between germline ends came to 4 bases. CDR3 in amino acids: CASSLTTEQFF. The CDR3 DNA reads TGTGCCAGCAGCTTAACGACCGAGCAGTTCTTC.

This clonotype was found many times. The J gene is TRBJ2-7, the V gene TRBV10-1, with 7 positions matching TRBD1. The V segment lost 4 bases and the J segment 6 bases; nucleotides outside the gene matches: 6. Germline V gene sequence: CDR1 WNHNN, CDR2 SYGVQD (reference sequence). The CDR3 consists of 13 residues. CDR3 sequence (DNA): TGCGCCAGCAGTGCTGGGACAGAGACCGAGCAGTACTTC. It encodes CASSAGTETEQYF.

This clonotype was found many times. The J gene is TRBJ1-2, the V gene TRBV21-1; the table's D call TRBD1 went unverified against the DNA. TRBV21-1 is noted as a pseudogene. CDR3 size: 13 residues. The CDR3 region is CASTRTSNYGYTF. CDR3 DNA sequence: TGTGCCAGCACTAGGACATCCAACTATGGCTACACCTTC.

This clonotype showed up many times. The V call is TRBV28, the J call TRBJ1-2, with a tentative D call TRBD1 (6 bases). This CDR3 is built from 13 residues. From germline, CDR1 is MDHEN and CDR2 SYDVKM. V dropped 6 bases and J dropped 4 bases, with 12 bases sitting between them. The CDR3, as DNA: TGTGCCAGCAGACCTACAGGGACCTATGGCTACACCTTC. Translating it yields CASRPTGTYGYTF.

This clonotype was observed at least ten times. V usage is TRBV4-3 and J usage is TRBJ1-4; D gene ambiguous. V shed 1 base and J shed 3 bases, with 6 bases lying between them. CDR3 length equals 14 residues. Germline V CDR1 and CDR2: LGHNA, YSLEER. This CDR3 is CASSQGLPNEKLFF. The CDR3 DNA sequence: TGCGCCAGCAGCCAAGGGTTACCTAATGAAAAACTGTTTTTT.

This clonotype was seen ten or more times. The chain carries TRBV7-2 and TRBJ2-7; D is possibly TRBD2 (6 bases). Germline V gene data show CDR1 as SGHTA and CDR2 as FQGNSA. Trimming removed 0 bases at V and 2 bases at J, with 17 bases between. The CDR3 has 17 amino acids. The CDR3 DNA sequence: TGTGCCAGCAGCTTAGCGCGGGGAAGCGTCAGCCCCTACGAGCAGTACTTC. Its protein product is CASSLARGSVSPYEQYF. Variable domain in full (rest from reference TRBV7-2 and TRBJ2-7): GAGVSQSPSNKVTEKGKDVELRCDPISGHTALYWYRQSLGQGLEFLIYFQGNSAPDKSGLPSDRFSAERTGGSVSTLTIQRTQQEDSAVYLCASSLARGSVSPYEQYFGPGTRLTVT.